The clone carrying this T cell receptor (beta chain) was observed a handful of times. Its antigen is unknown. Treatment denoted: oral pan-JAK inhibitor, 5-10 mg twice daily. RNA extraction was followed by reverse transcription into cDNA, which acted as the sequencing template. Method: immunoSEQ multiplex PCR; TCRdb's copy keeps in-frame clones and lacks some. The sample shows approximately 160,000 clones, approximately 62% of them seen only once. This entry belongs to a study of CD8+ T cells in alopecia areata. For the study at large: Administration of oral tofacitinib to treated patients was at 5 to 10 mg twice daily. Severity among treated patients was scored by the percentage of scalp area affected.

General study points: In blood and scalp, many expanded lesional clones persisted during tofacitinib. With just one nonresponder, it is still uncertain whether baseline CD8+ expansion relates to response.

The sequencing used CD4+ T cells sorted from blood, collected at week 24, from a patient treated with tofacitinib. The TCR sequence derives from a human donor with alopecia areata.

CDR3 sequence (DNA): TGCGCCAGCAGCATCGGACAGACGAACACTGAAGCTTTCTTT. Its translation is CASSIGQTNTEAFF. This chain connects TRBV5-1 to TRBJ1-1, with D tentatively TRBD1 (6 bases). Trimming cost V 4 bases and J 1 base, with 11 bases left between them. The germline gives CDR1 SGHRS, CDR2 YFSETQ. This CDR3 comprises 14 residues.